Here is one T cell receptor beta chain with its context. The source of the sample is a study of T-cell reconstitution after alpha-beta-depleted transplantation in children. TCRbeta library construction was performed incorporating unique molecular identifiers. TCRdb redid the calling of the PCR reads with MiXCR, one entry per CDR3 protein. Here the sample spans about 460,000 distinct CDR3 sequences, about 12% being singletons. The sample was PBMCs from the stem cell graft donor, taken from the stem cell graft. The receptor comes from a human donor who donated a stem cell graft to a child with combined immunodeficiency.

The CDR3 DNA follows: TGTGCCAGCACTCAGGAGTATCAGCCCCAGCATTTT. The encoded protein is CASTQEYQPQHF. The chain couples TRBV12-3 or TRBV12-4 to TRBJ1-5; D gene uncertain. Trimming cost V 7 bases and J 5 bases, with 9 bases left between them. The CDR3 runs to 12 residues.